The 27 T cell receptor beta chains in this list originate from one sample, sequenced in a study of a mutant IDH1 vaccine in newly diagnosed glioma (dated by TCRdb to the early 2020s). This sample's time point label indicates: baseline, week 1 (first vaccination visit). The intended sense of this specimen's treatment or condition label: pre-vaccination baseline after standard-of-care therapy. The library was produced with the immunoSEQ multiplex PCR assay. Here the immuneACCESS table is served through TCRdb, limited to in-frame sequences with V and J called. Missing clones are a known gap in these copies; in checked studies unresolved V genes cover under half, and the rest lacks a known reason. The sample data list tens of thousands of clones, and around 80% of these were observed just once. The leading ten clones occupy approximately 1.8% of the sample. The sample in question was PBMCs, obtained from a glioma patient treated with radiotherapy, temozolomide or both. The origin of the receptors is a woman in her forties with glioma.

This chain connects TRBV20-1 to TRBJ2-5, with D hard to call. V lost 5 bases, J lost 3 bases, and 4 bases lay in between. Germline loops: CDR1 DFQATT, CDR2 SNEGSKA (reference sequence). The length of the CDR3 is 10 residues. Here the CDR3 DNA reads TGCAGTGCTGGCGAAGAGACCCAGTACTTC. As protein: CSAGEETQYF.

The rearrangement joins TRBV2 to TRBJ1-4, with D uncertain. The CDR3 loop spans 15 amino acids. The V and J ends lost 3 bases and 8 bases respectively, with 16 bases between them. In germline, CDR1 is SNHLY, CDR2 FYNNEI. The CDR3 bases are TGTGCCAGCAGTGATAATCGGGGAACGGGGGAAAAACTGTTTTTT. It is translated as CASSDNRGTGEKLFF. Full variable domain (rest looked up from reference TRBV2 and TRBJ1-4): EPEVTQTPSHQVTQMGQEVILRCVPISNHLYFYWYRQILGQKVEFLVSFYNNEISEKSEIFDDQFSVERPDGSNFTLKIRSTKLEDSAMYFCASSDNRGTGEKLFFGSGTQLSVL.

The chain has TRBV19 and TRBJ1-3; no reliable D call. Trimming took 7 bases from V and 0 from J, leaving 19 bases between them. The CDR3 totals 17 residues. The germline gives CDR1 LNHDA, CDR2 SQIVND (reference sequence). The DNA of the CDR3 is TGTGCCAGTACCCCTTGGACGGGATTTACCTCTGGAAACACCATATATTTT. Translated: CASTPWTGFTSGNTIYF. The variable domain in full, completed from reference TRBV19 and TRBJ1-3, reads DGGITQSPKYLFRKEGQNVTLSCEQNLNHDAMYWYRQDPGQGLRLIYYSQIVNDFQKGDIAEGYSVSREKKESFPLTVTSAQKNPTAFYLCASTPWTGFTSGNTIYFGEGSWLTVV.

This sequence joins TRBV5-1 and TRBJ1-4; D is uncertain. This CDR3 has 14 residues. V was cut by 4 bases and J by 6 bases, with 13 bases left in between. Germline CDR1 SGHRS, CDR2 YFSETQ. CDR3 region: CASSPGQRYEKLFF. CDR3 DNA sequence: TGCGCCAGCAGCCCCGGCCAGAGGTATGAAAAACTGTTTTTT.

The chain joins TRBV4-3 to TRBJ2-3; the D is unclear. This CDR3 has 14 residues. Germline V lookup: CDR1 LGHNA, CDR2 YSLEER. Between the trimmed V and J ends, which lost 1 base and 6 bases, there was a span of 11 bases. CDR3 DNA: TGCGCCAGCAGCCAAGGTCACCCCCTGGATACGCAGTATTTT. Amino acid sequence: CASSQGHPLDTQYF.

To note about this clone: The junction differs from germline at one of its ends, possibly a read error. The CDR3 region is CSAKQGSGCTF. DNA for the CDR3: TGCAGTGCCAAGCAGGGAAGTGGCTGCACCTTC. The V and J genes are TRBV20-1 and TRBJ1-2; perhaps TRBD1 as D (5 bases). This CDR3 is built from 11 residues. Looked up from germline, CDR1 is DFQATT and CDR2 is SNEGSKA (reference sequence).

The V and J genes are TRBV10-1 and TRBJ2-7; D is perhaps TRBD1 or TRBD2 (6 bases each). Trimming removed 6 bases at V and 3 bases at J, with 18 bases between. The CDR3 contains 15 residues. Germline CDR1 and CDR2: WNHNN and SYGVQD (reference sequence). The CDR3 DNA follows: TGCGCCAGCAGCGATGGGGGGCCTCTCAACTACGAGCAGTACTTC. This codes for CASSDGGPLNYEQYF.

V and J are TRBV29-1 and TRBJ1-2; D might be TRBD1 (6 bases). Trimming left V 7 bases short and J 7 bases short, with 16 bases between. The CDR3 length is 12 residues. Germline values: CDR1 SQVTM, CDR2 ANQGSEA. The CDR3 DNA sequence: TGCAGCGGCGAGGGGGGTTCAGGTGGCTACACCTTC. It is translated as CSGEGGSGGYTF.

This chain uses TRBV30 with TRBJ1-6, with D uncertain. In germline, CDR1 is GTSNPN, CDR2 SVGIG (reference sequence). CDR3 length: 14 amino acids. V was shortened by 8 bases and J by 14 bases, with 25 bases between the two germline ends. CDR3 DNA sequence: TGTGCCCTCTTTGAGGGCAGCGGATTCGGTACCCTCCACTTT. Amino acids: CALFEGSGFGTLHF.

By share, this clone counts as medium-sized (0.01 to 0.1%). The chain is built from TRBV29-1 and TRBJ1-2; D perhaps matches TRBD1 (6 bases). Trimming stripped 6 bases from V and 6 bases from J, with 11 bases between. CDR1 and CDR2 from the germline V gene are SQVTM and ANQGSEA. The CDR3 runs to 11 residues. The CDR3 nucleotides are TGCAGCGTAAACCAGGGGAATGGCTACACCTTC. This gives the protein CSVNQGNGYTF.

This clone appeared a few times. V and J are TRBV7-2 and TRBJ1-5, with D uncertain. The germline CDR1 and CDR2 sequences are SGHTA and FQGNSA. The V end lost 4 bases, the J end lost 2 bases, and 15 bases lay between the germline ends. The CDR3 covers 16 residues. This CDR3 is CASSSISGVGNQPQHF. The CDR3 nucleotides are TGTGCCAGCAGCTCGATCTCCGGCGTGGGCAATCAGCCCCAGCATTTT.

V gene TRBV19 combines with J gene TRBJ2-7; TRBD1 might be the D (5 bases). This CDR3 has 13 residues. Trimming stripped 5 bases from V and 2 bases from J, with 10 bases between. The germline V gene has CDR1 LNHDA and CDR2 SQIVND (reference sequence). CDR3 loop: CASSRSRAYEQYF. The CDR3 DNA reads as TGTGCCAGTAGTCGGTCCAGGGCCTACGAGCAGTACTTC.

The chain combines TRBV6-5 with TRBJ2-7; tentatively, D is TRBD2 (5 bases). The V and J ends lost 2 bases and 3 bases respectively, with 11 bases between them. The CDR3 loop spans 14 amino acids. In germline, CDR1 is MNHEY, CDR2 SVGAGI. The CDR3 here is CASSYANRDYEQYF. The CDR3 DNA is TGTGCCAGCAGTTACGCAAACCGGGACTACGAGCAGTACTTC.

This rearrangement joins TRBV30 to TRBJ2-7; 7 nucleotides align to TRBD2. J was trimmed by 3 bases and V by 3 bases; bases with no gene match: 2. This CDR3 comprises 12 residues. Germline values: CDR1 GTSNPN, CDR2 SVGIG (reference sequence). For the CDR3, the DNA is TGTGCCTGGAGGCGGGGGAACTACGAGCAGTACTTC. This gives the protein CAWRRGNYEQYF. The full variable domain, completed using reference TRBV30 and TRBJ2-7, is SQTIHQWPATLVQPVGSPLSLECTVEGTSNPNLYWYRQAAGRGLQLLFYSVGIGQISSEVPQNLSASRPQDRQFILSSKKLLLSDSGFYLCAWRRGNYEQYFGPGTRLTVT.

The rearrangement links TRBV7-2 to TRBJ2-1, with a weak D call TRBD2 (5 bases). The CDR3 spans 15 residues. Germline V gene sequence: CDR1 SGHTA, CDR2 FQGNSA. V was cut by 2 bases and J by 4 bases, with 12 bases left in between. For the CDR3, the DNA is TGTGCCAGCAGCTTATTCTCCCGCGGGTACAATGAGCAGTTCTTC. It yields the protein CASSLFSRGYNEQFF. Together with reference TRBV7-2 and TRBJ2-1, the CDR3 gives the full variable domain: GAGVSQSPSNKVTEKGKDVELRCDPISGHTALYWYRQSLGQGLEFLIYFQGNSAPDKSGLPSDRFSAERTGGSVSTLTIQRTQQEDSAVYLCASSLFSRGYNEQFFGPGTRLTVL.

The V call is TRBV5-5, the J call TRBJ2-1; 7 nucleotides agree with TRBD1. The CDR3 has 12 amino acids. The junction had 9 bases not matched to a gene; V was cut back by 5 bases and J by 13 bases. The V gene's germline CDR1 is SGHKS and CDR2 YYEKEE (reference sequence). The CDR3 DNA reads as TGTGCCAGCAGTCCGACCCGGGACAGTCAGTTCTTC. The encoded protein is CASSPTRDSQFF.

The chain has TRBV7-9 and TRBJ1-1, with D hard to call. Trimming took 5 bases from V and 4 from J, leaving 20 bases between them. This CDR3 spans 16 amino acids. The V gene's germline CDR1 is SEHNR and CDR2 FQNEAQ (reference sequence). DNA of the CDR3: TGTGCCAGCAGCCCTGGCGGGAGGGAATGGAGCACTGAAGCTTTCTTT. Translation gives CASSPGGREWSTEAFF.

This sequence joins TRBV7-9 and TRBJ2-6; D may be TRBD1 or TRBD2 (5 bases each). The CDR3 totals 16 residues. Trimming stripped 5 bases from V and 2 bases from J, with 13 bases between. Germline CDR1 is SEHNR and CDR2 is FQNEAQ (reference sequence). The CDR3 spells CASSPRARAGANVLTF. In DNA form, the CDR3 reads TGTGCCAGCAGCCCGAGGGCCAGGGCTGGGGCCAACGTCCTGACTTTC. Full variable domain (missing parts from reference TRBV7-9 and TRBJ2-6): DTGVSQNPRHKITKRGQNVTFRCDPISEHNRLYWYRQTLGQGPEFLTYFQNEAQLEKSRLLSDRFSAERPKGSFSTLEIQRTEQGDSAMYLCASSPRARAGANVLTFGAGSRLTVL.

This clone was seen just once. The gene calls are TRBV5-1 and TRBJ1-1; D perhaps matches TRBD1 (5 bases). Germline V gene lookup returns CDR1 SGHRS and CDR2 YFSETQ. The CDR3 has 15 amino acids. V was shortened by 0 bases and J by 0 bases, with 9 bases between the two germline ends. In nucleotides, the CDR3 is TGCGCCAGCAGCTTGGGGGCAGGGCTGAACACTGAAGCTTTCTTT. Translating it yields CASSLGAGLNTEAFF.

This clone was recorded once. The V and J genes are TRBV29-1 and TRBJ2-4, with 10 bases lining up with TRBD2. V was clipped by 5 bases and J by 0 bases; unmatched bases: 13. Germline V gene sequence: CDR1 SQVTM, CDR2 ANQGSEA. The CDR3 covers 18 residues. CDR3 bases: TGCAGCGTTCGGCTAGCGGGGGCCCCAGGACTAGCCAAAAACATTCAGTACTTC. Translating gives CSVRLAGAPGLAKNIQYF. Using reference TRBV29-1 and TRBJ2-4 for the parts outside the CDR3, the full variable domain is SAVISQKPSRDICQRGTSLTIQCQVDSQVTMMFWYRQQPGQSLTLIATANQGSEATYESGFVIDKFPISRPNLTFSTLTVSNMSPEDSSIYLCSVRLAGAPGLAKNIQYFGAGTRLSVL.

The CDR3, as DNA: TGTGCCAGCAGCTCGTTACAGGGTTTGGATGAGACCCAGTACTTC. The encoded protein is CASSSLQGLDETQYF. The V call is TRBV7-9, the J call TRBJ2-5, with D possibly matching TRBD1 (6 bases). Germline-derived CDR1 and CDR2 are SEHNR and FQNEAQ (reference sequence). CDR3 size: 15 residues. Trimming took 4 bases from V and 5 from J, leaving 17 bases between them.

In this sample, this clone turned up a few times. V is TRBV6-1 and J is TRBJ1-4; D gene uncertain. Trimming took off 2 bases at V and 8 bases at J, with 18 bases between the two ends. Per germline, CDR1 MNHNS and CDR2 SASEGT. The CDR3 is made up of 16 amino acids. The CDR3 DNA follows: TGTGCCAGCAGTGAAAGGAAAGGGTTTGCGAAAGAAAAACTGTTTTTT. Residues: CASSERKGFAKEKLFF.

This clone came up a few times. V and J are TRBV9 and TRBJ2-7; either TRBD1 or TRBD2 may fit D (5 bases each). Germline CDR1 and CDR2: SGDLS and YYNGEE. CDR3 length: 16 residues. V dropped 0 bases and J dropped 0 bases, with 13 bases sitting between them. CDR3 nucleotide sequence: TGTGCCAGCAGCGTAGCGCAGGGAGCAGGCTCCTACGAGCAGTACTTC. This codes for CASSVAQGAGSYEQYF.

V usage is TRBV7-9 and J usage is TRBJ2-3, with D possibly being TRBD1 (5 bases). V shed 1 base and J shed 8 bases, with 7 bases lying between them. CDR1 and CDR2 (germline): SEHNR, FQNEAQ (reference sequence). The CDR3 is made up of 12 amino acids. The CDR3 is CASSLVQGTQYF. CDR3 in DNA: TGTGCCAGCAGCTTAGTTCAGGGTACGCAGTATTTT.

The chain carries TRBV29-1 and TRBJ2-4; 8 nucleotides agree with TRBD1. The CDR3 sequence is 17 residues long. CDR1 and CDR2 from the germline V gene are SQVTM and ANQGSEA. V dropped 5 bases and J dropped 2; count of bases not matched to a gene: 14. CDR3 nucleotides: TGCAGCGTTCAGTTCTGGTCAGGGGGCTCAACCAAAAACATTCAGTACTTC. Encoded protein: CSVQFWSGGSTKNIQYF.

The chain combines TRBV6-6 with TRBJ1-6; the D is unclear. Germline CDR1 MNHNY, CDR2 SVGAGI (reference sequence). This CDR3 contains 13 residues. V was pared by 4 bases and J by 7 bases, with 8 bases between. The CDR3 nucleotides read TGTGCCAGCAGTTGGCGGGAAAATTCACCCCTCCACTTT. Amino acid sequence: CASSWRENSPLHF.

Of note for this clone: This CDR3 is also generated by other DNA sequences in the sample. The chain employs TRBV5-1 and TRBJ1-1; D unresolved. Trimming cost V 4 bases and J 8 bases, with 12 bases left between them. The CDR3 contains 12 residues. CDR1 is SGHRS, CDR2 YFSETQ, per germline. CDR3 bases: TGCGCCAGCAGCAGGGCGGGAGGCGAAGCTTTCTTT. Amino acid sequence: CASSRAGGEAFF.